This T cell receptor beta chain was observed in a study of blood T cell repertoires in COVID-19. The overall study: Sites in the United States, Italy and Spain provided acute and convalescent COVID-19 samples. T cells, B-cell-depleted T cells, or PBMCs provided the cDNA or gDNA that served as material.

The junction had 3 bases not matched to a gene; V was cut back by 6 bases and J by 5 bases. CDR1 MNHNY and CDR2 SVGAGI come from the germline V gene (reference sequence). The CDR3 totals 13 residues. As handled by the study authors: For nucleated cells, counts were estimated from reference gene primer amplification. Clones were sequenced by immunoSEQ multiplex PCR, and TCRdb holds only the in-frame ones, with some missing. V and J calls and clone size are copied from that table; D and trimming were computed from the DNA. The sample has roughly 260,000 clones, roughly 82% seen once; the top ten hold around 5%.

This clonotype originated in a woman in her sixties or seventies with acute or convalescent COVID-19. Input material: peripheral blood. The J gene is TRBJ1-5, the V gene TRBV6-6; 8 positions agree with TRBD1. The CDR3 reads CASRTGEYQPQHF. The CDR3 region has the DNA TGTGCCAGCAGGACAGGGGAATATCAGCCCCAGCATTTT.